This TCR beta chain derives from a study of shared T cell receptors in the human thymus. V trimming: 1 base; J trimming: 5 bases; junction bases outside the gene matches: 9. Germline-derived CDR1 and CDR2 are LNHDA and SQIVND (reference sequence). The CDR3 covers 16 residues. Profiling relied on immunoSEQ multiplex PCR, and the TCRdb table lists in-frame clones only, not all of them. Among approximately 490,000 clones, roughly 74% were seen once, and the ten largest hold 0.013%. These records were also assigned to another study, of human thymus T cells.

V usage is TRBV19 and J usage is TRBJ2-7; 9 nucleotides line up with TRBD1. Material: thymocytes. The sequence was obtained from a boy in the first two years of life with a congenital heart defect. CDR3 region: CASSIVAGQGSHEQYF. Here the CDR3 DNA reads TGTGCCAGTAGTATAGTTGCGGGACAGGGCAGCCACGAGCAGTACTTC.